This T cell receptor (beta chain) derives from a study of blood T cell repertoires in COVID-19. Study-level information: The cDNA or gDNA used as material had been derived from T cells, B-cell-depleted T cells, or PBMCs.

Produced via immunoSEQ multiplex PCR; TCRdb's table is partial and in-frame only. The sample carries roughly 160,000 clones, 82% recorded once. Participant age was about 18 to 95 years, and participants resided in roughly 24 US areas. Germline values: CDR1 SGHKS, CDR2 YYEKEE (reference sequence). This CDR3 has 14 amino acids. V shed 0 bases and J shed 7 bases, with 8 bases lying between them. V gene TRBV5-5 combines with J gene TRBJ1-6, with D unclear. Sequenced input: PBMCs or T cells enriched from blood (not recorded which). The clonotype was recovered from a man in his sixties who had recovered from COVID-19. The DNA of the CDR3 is TGTGCCAGCAGCTTGGCAGGAAACAATTCACCCCTCCACTTT. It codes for CASSLAGNNSPLHF.